The 32 T cell receptor beta chains reported below all come from one sample, sequenced in a study of T cell responses to AZD1222 COVID-19 vaccine. Some clones are missing from TCRdb's copy, which holds only in-frame ones; the method was immunoSEQ multiplex PCR. The table lists more than 85,000 clones, roughly 89% of them singletons. The specimen was peripheral blood, collected on day 0 of AZD1222 vaccination. The receptors were sampled from an adult in good health.

In this sample, this clone turned up once. The rearrangement uses TRBV12-5 and TRBJ2-3; 13 nucleotides line up with TRBD2. V lost 4 bases to trimming and J lost 2 bases; unmatched junction nucleotides: 12. From germline, CDR1 is LGHNT and CDR2 FRNRAP. The CDR3 runs to 19 residues. This chain's CDR3 is CASGSTSGRASGYTDTQYF. DNA for the CDR3: TGTGCTAGTGGTTCCACTAGCGGGAGGGCTTCAGGTTACACAGATACGCAGTATTTT.

The chain has TRBV11-3 and TRBJ1-1; D may be TRBD1 (5 bases). This CDR3 region has 17 residues. The V gene's germline CDR1 is SGHNT and CDR2 YENEEA. V lost 3 bases, J lost 0 bases, and 17 bases lay in between. CDR3 bases: TGTGCCAGCAGCTTGGGGGGACCAGGGTCGCTGAACACTGAAGCTTTCTTT. Residues: CASSLGGPGSLNTEAFF.

The chain recombines TRBV6-2 or TRBV6-3 with TRBJ2-7, with D possibly being TRBD1 (5 bases). The V end lost 5 bases, the J end lost 4 bases, and 18 bases lay between the germline ends. The CDR3 sequence is 15 residues long. CDR1 is MNHEY and CDR2 is SVGEGT in the germline V gene. The CDR3: CASSQGPPSIYEQYF. In DNA form, the CDR3 reads TGTGCCAGCAGTCAGGGCCCTCCAAGTATTTACGAGCAGTACTTC.

The CDR3 sequence: CASSSGQNLPNTEAFF. In DNA, the CDR3 is TGCGCCAGCAGCTCGGGACAGAACCTTCCCAACACTGAAGCTTTCTTT. The genes are TRBV5-1 and TRBJ1-1, with 7 bases aligning to TRBD1. The CDR3 consists of 16 residues. Germline lookup yields CDR1 SGHRS and CDR2 YFSETQ. J was trimmed by 2 bases and V by 3 bases; bases with no gene match: 10.

J is TRBJ2-6 and V is TRBV30; D perhaps matches TRBD2 (5 bases). The CDR3 is 22 amino acids. The germline CDR1 and CDR2 sequences are GTSNPN and SVGIG (reference sequence). V was pared by 0 bases and J by 0 bases, with 27 bases between. The CDR3 loop is CAWSVLQEVFYFQSSGANVLTF. The CDR3 DNA reads as TGTGCCTGGAGTGTACTTCAGGAGGTTTTCTACTTCCAGAGCTCTGGGGCCAACGTCCTGACTTTC.

V and J are TRBV5-1 and TRBJ1-4; the match to TRBD1 covers 7 bases. The CDR3 length is 14 residues. Germline values: CDR1 SGHRS, CDR2 YFSETQ. The J segment lost 1 base and the V segment lost 4 bases, leaving 1 base of the junction unmatched. For the CDR3, the DNA is TGCGCCAGCAGCCCAGGGGGAACTAATGAAAAACTGTTTTTT. Translating gives CASSPGGTNEKLFF.

The rearrangement uses TRBV11-3 and TRBJ1-2; D is uncertain. Trimming took 1 base from V and 2 from J, leaving 8 bases between them. Germline V gene data show CDR1 as SGHNT and CDR2 as YENEEA. The CDR3 spans 14 residues. CDR3 residues: CASSLGTTNYGYTF. The CDR3 coding sequence is TGTGCCAGCAGCTTAGGTACAACAAACTATGGCTACACCTTC.

This chain links TRBV3-1 (or the pseudogene TRBV3-2) with TRBJ1-4; the match to TRBD1 covers 10 bases. V shed 0 bases, J shed 7 bases, and the junction held 5 bases outside the gene matches. The CDR3 sequence is 16 residues long. Per germline, CDR1 LGHDT and CDR2 YNNKEL (reference sequence). The CDR3 DNA reads TGTGCCAGCAGCCAAGAGGCGGGACAGGGGAGTGAAAAACTGTTTTTT. Translated, it gives CASSQEAGQGSEKLFF.

This chain connects TRBV2 to TRBJ1-3; unclear D gene. The CDR3 contains 16 residues. Deletions cut 6 bases from V and 0 bases from J, with 15 bases between. In germline, CDR1 is SNHLY, CDR2 FYNNEI. DNA for the CDR3: TGTGCCAGCAGAGACTCCCTCGGGTACTCTGGAAACACCATATATTTT. Protein sequence: CASRDSLGYSGNTIYF.

V usage is TRBV5-1 and J usage is TRBJ2-5; a weak D match, TRBD2 (6 bases). Trimming shortened V by 0 bases and J by 3 bases, and 18 bases separated the two germline ends. The CDR3 runs 17 residues. From germline, CDR1 is SGHRS and CDR2 YFSETQ. CDR3 in DNA: TGCGCCAGCAGCTTGGTCCGGGAGTCCGGTTGGGAAGAGACCCAGTACTTC. Its translation is CASSLVRESGWEETQYF.

The J gene is TRBJ1-5, the V gene TRBV19; D not certain. This CDR3 is built from 12 residues. Germline V gene lookup returns CDR1 LNHDA and CDR2 SQIVND (reference sequence). V lost 10 bases and J 3 bases, leaving 10 bases between the germline ends. The CDR3 DNA sequence: TGTGCCACCACGGGAATCAATCAGCCCCAGCATTTT. Translated: CATTGINQPQHF. The full variable domain, its missing parts supplied by reference TRBV19 and TRBJ1-5, is DGGITQSPKYLFRKEGQNVTLSCEQNLNHDAMYWYRQDPGQGLRLIYYSQIVNDFQKGDIAEGYSVSREKKESFPLTVTSAQKNPTAFYLCATTGINQPQHFGDGTRLSIL.

The chain joins TRBV6-4 to TRBJ2-1; 9 bases map to TRBD2. Germline CDR1 reads MRHNA; CDR2 reads SNTAGT. The CDR3 is 15 amino acids. J gave up 6 bases and V 3 bases, and 6 bases lay outside the gene matches. In DNA, the CDR3 is TGTGCCAGCAGTGAGGGTAGCGGGAGTTCCAATGAGCAGTTCTTC. It translates to CASSEGSGSSNEQFF.

The chain links TRBV25-1 to TRBJ2-6; no firm D call. Per germline, CDR1 MGHDK and CDR2 SYGVNS. This CDR3 comprises 14 residues. Deletions cut 3 bases from V and 0 bases from J, with 3 bases between. This CDR3 is CASSDVSGANVLTF. CDR3 coding DNA: TGTGCCAGCAGTGACGTCTCTGGGGCCAACGTCCTGACTTTC.

The chain links TRBV3-1 (or the pseudogene TRBV3-2) to TRBJ1-1; D call uncertain. The V end lost 4 bases, the J end lost 9 bases, and 18 bases lay between the germline ends. The CDR3 sequence is 14 residues long. Germline CDR1 is LGHDT and CDR2 is YNNKEL (reference sequence). The CDR3 protein is CASSPFIPAGKAFF. CDR3 nucleotides: TGTGCCAGCAGCCCGTTTATACCGGCGGGAAAAGCTTTCTTT.

The V and J genes are TRBV5-6 and TRBJ1-1; 10 bases map to TRBD1. Germline loops: CDR1 SGHDT, CDR2 YYEEEE. The trim removed 0 bases at V and 6 bases at J, leaving 11 bases unmatched. This CDR3 region has 17 residues. DNA of the CDR3: TGTGCCAGCAGCTTGGTAGGGGACAGGGGCAAGGGGGCTGAAGCTTTCTTT. This codes for CASSLVGDRGKGAEAFF. The complete variable domain, with remaining parts taken from reference TRBV5-6 and TRBJ1-1, reads DAGVTQSPTHLIKTRGQQVTLRCSPKSGHDTVSWYQQALGQGPQFIFQYYEEEERQRGNFPDRFSGHQFPNYSSELNVNALLLGDSALYLCASSLVGDRGKGAEAFFGQGTRLTVV.

This chain joins TRBV19 and TRBJ1-5, with D unclear. The CDR3 runs 13 residues. The V end was cut by 5 bases, the J end by 4 bases, with 9 bases between. Germline CDR1 LNHDA, CDR2 SQIVND (reference sequence). CDR3 loop: CASSPTRNQPQHF. DNA for the CDR3: TGTGCCAGTAGTCCGACCCGAAATCAGCCCCAGCATTTT.

This clone occurred a few times. CDR3 region: CASSFEGMRNTIYF. DNA of the CDR3: TGTGCCAGCAGCTTTGAGGGTATGAGAAACACCATATATTTT. This chain uses TRBV7-9 with TRBJ1-3; the D is unclear. The V gene lost 3 bases and the J gene lost 5 bases, with 11 bases spanning the gap. The CDR3 sequence is 14 residues long. Germline CDR1 and CDR2: SEHNR and FQNEAQ (reference sequence).

In this sample, this clone turned up a few times. The J gene is TRBJ2-7, the V gene TRBV28, with D tentatively TRBD2 (5 bases). The V end lost 1 base, the J end lost 0 bases, and 7 bases lay between the germline ends. Looked up from germline, CDR1 is MDHEN and CDR2 is SYDVKM. CDR3 length: 14 amino acids. Here the CDR3 reads CASSLLGDSYEQYF. In DNA, the CDR3 is TGTGCCAGCAGTTTATTGGGAGACTCCTACGAGCAGTACTTC.

This clone appeared once. The V call is TRBV28, the J call TRBJ1-3; 7 nucleotides line up with TRBD1. This CDR3 contains 16 residues. V trimming: 1 base; J trimming: 0 bases; junction bases outside the gene matches: 3. Per the germline V gene, CDR1 is MDHEN and CDR2 is SYDVKM. CDR3 loop: CASSLLTGSSGNTIYF. The CDR3 coding sequence is TGTGCCAGCAGTTTATTGACAGGGAGCTCTGGAAACACCATATATTTT.

Comment on this clone: The junction departs from the called germline gene at one end, perhaps through a read error. The chain combines TRBV6-1 with TRBJ1-3; tentatively, D is TRBD1 (6 bases). Germline V CDR1 and CDR2: MNHNS, SASEGT. This CDR3 is 14 amino acids long. CDR3 sequence (DNA): TGTGCCAGCATTGAACCAGGGGAAGGAAACACCATATATTTT. Translating it yields CASIEPGEGNTIYF.

The chain links TRBV15 to TRBJ1-6, with D possibly matching TRBD1 (5 bases). V was pared by 5 bases and J by 8 bases, with 16 bases between. CDR3 length: 15 amino acids. Looked up from germline, CDR1 is LNHNV and CDR2 is YYDKDF (reference sequence). The CDR3 loop is CATSSGGFEYSPLHF. The CDR3 DNA sequence: TGTGCCACCAGCTCGGGGGGGTTCGAGTATTCACCCCTCCACTTT. Based on the CDR3 plus reference TRBV15 and TRBJ1-6, the full variable domain is DAMVIQNPRYQVTQFGKPVTLSCSQTLNHNVMYWYQQKSSQAPKLLFHYYDKDFNNEADTPDNFQSRRPNTSFCFLDIRSPGLGDTAMYLCATSSGGFEYSPLHFGNGTRLTVT.

The chain is built from TRBV4-2 and TRBJ1-5, with D unresolved. Trimming removed 0 bases from V and 7 bases from J, with 13 bases in between. Germline V gene lookup returns CDR1 LGHNA and CDR2 YNFKEQ. This CDR3 spans 15 amino acids. The CDR3 DNA reads as TGTGCCAGCAGCCAAGAGGGCGCCGGCAGGCAGCCCCAGCATTTT. Its protein product is CASSQEGAGRQPQHF.

This chain connects TRBV19 to TRBJ2-4; D perhaps matches TRBD1 (6 bases). The CDR3 loop spans 14 amino acids. V was cut by 6 bases and J by 1 base, with 10 bases left in between. Germline CDR1 LNHDA, CDR2 SQIVND (reference sequence). The chain's CDR3 is CASSDDRAKNIQYF. The CDR3 region has the DNA TGTGCCAGTAGCGATGACAGGGCCAAAAACATTCAGTACTTC.

This sequence joins TRBV19 and TRBJ1-5; unclear D gene. Trimming pared 5 bases from V and 0 bases from J, leaving 11 bases between. CDR1 is LNHDA, CDR2 SQIVND, per germline (reference sequence). The CDR3 has 15 amino acids. The CDR3 sequence: CASSWADYSNQPQHF. The CDR3 region has the DNA TGTGCCAGTAGTTGGGCAGATTATAGCAATCAGCCCCAGCATTTT.

The chain has TRBV2 and TRBJ1-5; D may be TRBD1 (6 bases). Trimming shortened V by 4 bases and J by 4 bases, and 14 bases separated the two germline ends. The CDR3 contains 15 residues. Germline-derived CDR1 and CDR2 are SNHLY and FYNNEI. This CDR3 reads CASSVQGLENQPQHF. The DNA for the CDR3 is TGTGCCAGCAGTGTACAGGGTCTCGAGAATCAGCCCCAGCATTTT. Full variable domain (outside the CDR3, taken from reference TRBV2 and TRBJ1-5): EPEVTQTPSHQVTQMGQEVILRCVPISNHLYFYWYRQILGQKVEFLVSFYNNEISEKSEIFDDQFSVERPDGSNFTLKIRSTKLEDSAMYFCASSVQGLENQPQHFGDGTRLSIL.

The V gene is TRBV9, the J gene TRBJ2-1; 7 bases line up with TRBD2. This CDR3 spans 16 amino acids. V lost 0 bases, J lost 1 base, and 4 bases stayed unmatched. The germline V gene has CDR1 SGDLS and CDR2 YYNGEE. The CDR3 protein is CASSVGGGFSYNEQFF. CDR3 bases: TGTGCCAGCAGCGTAGGCGGGGGATTTTCCTACAATGAGCAGTTCTTC.

This rearrangement joins TRBV7-2 to TRBJ1-4; D unclear. The CDR3 runs 14 residues. Trimming stripped 2 bases from V and 3 bases from J, with 7 bases between. In germline, CDR1 is SGHTA, CDR2 FQGNSA. DNA of the CDR3: TGTGCCAGCAGCTTAAGGAGGGCTAATGAAAAACTGTTTTTT. The encoded protein is CASSLRRANEKLFF.

This rearrangement joins TRBV10-1 to TRBJ1-1, with unresolved D. Trimming stripped 3 bases from V and 1 base from J, with 6 bases between. The CDR3 extends over 13 amino acids. Germline V gene sequence: CDR1 WNHNN, CDR2 SYGVQD (reference sequence). CDR3 in DNA: TGCGCCAGCAGTGAACAACAGAACACTGAAGCTTTCTTT. Encoded protein: CASSEQQNTEAFF.

The J gene is TRBJ1-2, the V gene TRBV30; no reliable D call. The CDR3 spans 12 residues. In germline, CDR1 is GTSNPN, CDR2 SVGIG (reference sequence). The V end was cut by 0 bases, the J end by 7 bases, with 9 bases between. This chain's CDR3 is CAWSVIGVGYTF. DNA for the CDR3: TGTGCCTGGAGTGTTATTGGGGTTGGCTACACCTTC.

V usage is TRBV19 and J usage is TRBJ2-7; D call uncertain. Trimming pared 10 bases from V and 3 bases from J, leaving 13 bases between. Germline loops: CDR1 LNHDA, CDR2 SQIVND (reference sequence). This CDR3 has 12 amino acids. The CDR3 sequence is CATTPDGYEQYF. In DNA, the CDR3 is TGTGCCACAACCCCGGACGGCTACGAGCAGTACTTC.

This chain connects TRBV10-1 to TRBJ1-1; 10 nucleotides align to TRBD1. V trimming: 3 bases; J trimming: 0 bases; junction bases outside the gene matches: 7. Germline V gene sequence: CDR1 WNHNN, CDR2 SYGVQD (reference sequence). This CDR3 comprises 17 residues. The CDR3 loop reads CASSDIRDRGVNTEAFF. In DNA, the CDR3 is TGCGCCAGCAGTGATATCCGGGACAGGGGAGTGAACACTGAAGCTTTCTTT.

The rearrangement joins TRBV5-4 to TRBJ1-1; D uncertain. This CDR3 is 12 amino acids long. Trimming removed 1 base at V and 2 bases at J, with 3 bases between. CDR1 SGHNT and CDR2 YYREEE come from the germline V gene (reference sequence). As DNA, the CDR3 is TGTGCCAGCAGCTTGTTCAACACTGAAGCTTTCTTT. Translating it yields CASSLFNTEAFF.